The 25 T cell receptor beta chains below all came from one sample that was sequenced in a study of blood T cells in healthy people across ages. A second PCR of roughly 7 to 11 cycles used a sample-barcoded 5' primer and a J-beta primer mix. TCRdb fed the 5' RACE reads into MiXCR, producing one record per CDR3 protein. This repertoire shows 700,000 to 800,000 distinct CDR3 sequences, about 42% found once; its top ten account for roughly 20%. The sequenced sample was blood. The receptor source for this set is a woman aged 60 to 75 in good health.

Many counts were recorded for this clonotype. This sequence joins TRBV28 and TRBJ2-2; no definite D call. The CDR3 extends over 12 amino acids. Germline V CDR1 and CDR2: MDHEN, SYDVKM. V lost 5 bases and J lost 6, with 7 bases in between. Here the CDR3 reads CASSQTSGELFF. CDR3 DNA: TGTGCCAGCAGTCAAACGTCCGGGGAGCTGTTTTTT.

The V call is TRBV10-3, the J call TRBJ2-5, with D perhaps given as TRBD1 or TRBD2 (5 bases each). In germline, CDR1 is ENHRY, CDR2 SYGVKD. Trimming cost V 5 bases and J 11 bases, with 21 bases left between them. CDR3 length: 14 amino acids. CDR3 amino acids: CAISSREFDNEQYF. The CDR3 DNA sequence: TGTGCCATCAGTTCCAGGGAGTTCGACAATGAGCAGTACTTC.

This chain uses TRBV12-5 with TRBJ2-1, with TRBD2 identical over 12 bases. In germline, CDR1 is LGHNT, CDR2 FRNRAP. The CDR3 has 15 residues. Trimming cost V 5 bases and J 10 bases; bases outside gene matches: 9. The CDR3 DNA follows: TGTGCTAGTGGTCCGTGGACTAGCGGGATAGGGGAGCAGTTCTTC. This encodes CASGPWTSGIGEQFF. Looking up the rest from reference TRBV12-5 and TRBJ2-1 gives the full variable domain: DARVTQTPRHKVTEMGQEVTMRCQPILGHNTVFWYRQTMMQGLELLAYFRNRAPLDDSGMPKDRFSAEMPDATLATLKIQPSEPRDSAVYFCASGPWTSGIGEQFFGPGTRLTVL.

The J gene is TRBJ2-3, the V gene TRBV6-2 or TRBV6-3; possible D gene TRBD1, 6 bases. The CDR3 has 17 residues. The germline CDR1 and CDR2 sequences are MNHEY and SVGEGT. Trimming cost V 6 bases and J 2 bases, with 21 bases left between them. CDR3 DNA: TGTGCCAGCAGCTATGGGGGCCGGTTGCGAGACACAGATACGCAGTATTTT. Amino acid sequence: CASSYGGRLRDTDTQYF.

The chain has TRBV7-8 and TRBJ2-5, with 10 nucleotides matching TRBD1. V gave up 3 bases and J gave up 2 bases; unmatched junction bases: 9. Per germline, CDR1 SGHVS and CDR2 FQNEAQ. The CDR3 covers 17 residues. The CDR3 DNA reads TGTGCCAGCAGCTTCGAAAGGACAGGGGGTAGACAAGAGACCCAGTACTTC. Its protein product is CASSFERTGGRQETQYF.

In DNA, the CDR3 is TGTGCCAGCAGTCTCGGACTAGCGGGGGGCATCTACGAGCAGTACTTC. This codes for CASSLGLAGGIYEQYF. This chain connects TRBV12-3 or TRBV12-4 to TRBJ2-7; 14 nucleotides agree with TRBD2. V lost 5 bases, J lost 3 bases, and 6 bases stayed unmatched. CDR3 length: 16 residues.

A few counts support this clonotype. The J gene is TRBJ2-1, the V gene TRBV7-7; TRBD1 is a possible D gene (5 bases). From germline, CDR1 is SSHAT and CDR2 FNYEAQ (reference sequence). The CDR3 contains 16 residues. The CDR3 spells CARGFHRQPLYNEQFF. As DNA, the CDR3 is TGTGCTAGGGGTTTCCACAGGCAGCCCCTGTACAATGAGCAGTTCTTC.

Remarks on this clonotype: One end of the junction fails to match germline, which may point to a read error. The gene calls are TRBV28 and TRBJ2-4; unclear D gene. This CDR3 spans 17 amino acids. Germline CDR1 is MDHEN and CDR2 is SYDVKM. The CDR3 reads CVSKRWRTQLAKNIQYF. CDR3 sequence (DNA): TGTGTCAGCAAGAGGTGGCGGACCCAACTAGCCAAAAACATTCAGTACTTC.

This clonotype has just a few counts. The V call is TRBV29-1, the J call TRBJ2-7; TRBD2 might be the D (6 bases). The germline CDR1 and CDR2 sequences are SQVTM and ANQGSEA. V lost 7 bases and J 1 base, leaving 14 bases between the germline ends. CDR3 length: 13 residues. CDR3 amino acids: CSGDRGTSYEQYF. In DNA form, the CDR3 reads TGCAGCGGTGATAGAGGGACTTCCTACGAGCAGTACTTC.

This clonotype was observed many times. V and J are TRBV7-2 and TRBJ2-5; 11 bases agree with TRBD2. CDR1 and CDR2 from the germline V gene are SGHTA and FQGNSA. The CDR3 runs to 20 residues. The trim removed 0 bases at V and 2 bases at J, leaving 14 bases unmatched. This CDR3 reads CASSLARSGRAQPAQETQYF. The CDR3 DNA sequence: TGTGCCAGCAGCTTAGCGCGTAGCGGGAGGGCCCAACCCGCTCAAGAGACCCAGTACTTC.

The V gene is TRBV20-1, the J gene TRBJ2-5, with 13 bases identical to TRBD2. Unmatched junction bases numbered 13, after V lost 1 base and J lost 2 bases. Germline V gives CDR1 DFQATT, CDR2 SNEGSKA (reference sequence). CDR3 length: 19 amino acids. The chain's CDR3 is CSARALPTSGGTGQETQYF. In DNA, the CDR3 is TGCAGTGCTAGAGCCCTACCGACTAGCGGGGGGACAGGACAAGAGACCCAGTACTTC.

The V and J genes are TRBV7-9 and TRBJ2-3, with D perhaps assigned TRBD1 or TRBD2 (5 bases each). Germline CDR1 is SEHNR and CDR2 is FQNEAQ (reference sequence). V dropped 1 base and J dropped 2 bases, with 13 bases sitting between them. The CDR3 is 16 residues long. The CDR3 is CASSLVWDGYTDTQYF. CDR3 DNA sequence: TGTGCCAGCAGCTTAGTGTGGGACGGATACACAGATACGCAGTATTTT.

This sequence joins TRBV29-1 and TRBJ1-2; D not certain. CDR3 length: 13 amino acids. The germline CDR1 and CDR2 sequences are SQVTM and ANQGSEA. Trimming removed 4 bases from V and 4 bases from J, with 13 bases in between. CDR3: CSVGQTNLYGYTF. The CDR3 nucleotides read TGCAGCGTTGGCCAAACGAACCTCTATGGCTACACCTTC.

This clonotype was found many times. The genes are TRBV3-1 and TRBJ1-2, with D unresolved. The CDR3 loop spans 12 amino acids. Germline CDR1 reads LGHDT; CDR2 reads YNNKEL (reference sequence). V lost 4 bases and J lost 4, with 7 bases in between. In nucleotides, the CDR3 is TGTGCCAGCAGCCCGGACGGCTATGGCTACACCTTC. It yields the protein CASSPDGYGYTF.

V gene TRBV21-1 combines with J gene TRBJ2-3; TRBD2, the D gene given by the table, was not confirmed from the DNA. TRBV21-1 has pseudogene status. The CDR3 consists of 17 residues. CDR3 sequence: CASSKVPAGLSTDTQYF. Here the CDR3 DNA reads TGTGCCAGCAGCAAAGTCCCAGCGGGCCTGAGCACAGATACGCAGTATTTT.

This chain uses TRBV4-3 with TRBJ2-1, with 12 bases lining up with TRBD2. Germline trimming cut 0 bases from V and 8 bases from J; bases unmatched to any gene: 5. Germline V gene data show CDR1 as LGHNA and CDR2 as YSLEER. The length of the CDR3 is 16 residues. The CDR3 loop reads CASSQEVLAGGYEQFF. In nucleotides, the CDR3 is TGCGCCAGCAGCCAAGAGGTCCTAGCGGGAGGGTATGAGCAGTTCTTC.

V and J are TRBV7-6 and TRBJ2-5, with D perhaps matching TRBD1 (5 bases). The length of the CDR3 is 14 residues. Trimming stripped 5 bases from V and 1 base from J, with 11 bases between. The germline CDR1 and CDR2 sequences are SGHVS and FNYEAQ. CDR3 in DNA: TGTGCCAGCAGCCAAGACAGCGCCCAAGAGACCCAGTACTTC. The encoded protein is CASSQDSAQETQYF.

A word on this clonotype: One junction end does not reproduce the germline sequence, and a read error may be involved. The chain couples TRBV10-3 to TRBJ2-3, with 10 bases fitting TRBD1. CDR1 ENHRY and CDR2 SYGVKD come from the germline V gene. The CDR3 has 16 residues. CDR3 in amino acids: CAVSTDRGLGTDTQYF. CDR3 coding DNA: TGTGCCGTCAGTACAGACAGGGGGCTCGGCACAGATACGCAGTATTTT.

On this clonotype: Germline and junction disagree at one end, which may indicate a read error. The rearrangement uses TRBV28 and TRBJ1-2; D remains ambiguous. The CDR3 is 12 amino acids. From germline, CDR1 is MDHEN and CDR2 SYDVKM. The DNA of the CDR3 is TGTGCCGGCAGTTTGTTCACATTGTCGGCCACCTTC. It encodes CAGSLFTLSATF.

V and J are TRBV30 and TRBJ1-3; D is ambiguous. Germline V gene data show CDR1 as GTSNPN and CDR2 as SVGIG (reference sequence). The CDR3 consists of 12 residues. Trimming removed 3 bases from V and 1 base from J, with 4 bases in between. The DNA of the CDR3 is TGTGCCTGGAGACATTCTGGAAACACCATATATTTT. As protein: CAWRHSGNTIYF.

In this sample, this clonotype turned up once. The chain recombines TRBV3-1 with TRBJ1-1; D unresolved. Germline CDR1 is LGHDT and CDR2 is YNNKEL (reference sequence). Deletions cut 2 bases from V and 1 base from J, with 5 bases between. CDR3 length: 13 amino acids. As DNA, the CDR3 is TGTGCCAGCAGCCAACCTGGGAACACTGAAGCTTTCTTT. It yields the protein CASSQPGNTEAFF.

The chain couples TRBV6-4 to TRBJ2-1; 13 bases fit TRBD2. J lost 4 bases, V lost 10 bases, and 7 bases had no gene match. The CDR3 is 15 residues long. The germline gives CDR1 MRHNA, CDR2 SNTAGT. This chain's CDR3 is CATSGLAGEYNEQFF. CDR3 bases: TGTGCCACCTCCGGACTAGCGGGAGAGTACAATGAGCAGTTCTTC.

CDR3 bases: TGCAGTGCTAGAGTGGCAGGGGACCCTCAGCCCCAGCATTTT. Its translation is CSARVAGDPQPQHF. V is TRBV20-1 and J is TRBJ1-5, with a possible D match to TRBD1 (6 bases). The CDR3 spans 14 residues. CDR1 is DFQATT and CDR2 is SNEGSKA in the germline V gene (reference sequence). The germline V and J ends were trimmed by 1 base and 6 bases, with 13 bases remaining between them.

The J gene is TRBJ2-3, the V gene TRBV20-1; 12 bases map to TRBD2. The V segment lost 3 bases and the J segment 0 bases; nucleotides outside the gene matches: 7. The CDR3 is 17 amino acids. Germline V gene sequence: CDR1 DFQATT, CDR2 SNEGSKA (reference sequence). CDR3 DNA: TGCAGTGCTAGCCCTAGCGGGGGGGCCAGAAGCACAGATACGCAGTATTTT. Protein product: CSASPSGGARSTDTQYF.

The rearrangement links TRBV15 to TRBJ2-3; 8 bases align to TRBD1. The germline V gene has CDR1 LNHNV and CDR2 YYDKDF (reference sequence). Trimming took 4 bases from V and 1 from J; bases not matched to a gene: 4. The CDR3 covers 15 residues. CDR3 DNA sequence: TGTGCCACCAGCATAGCGACAGGGGGCACAGATACGCAGTATTTT. Protein product: CATSIATGGTDTQYF. The complete variable domain, with remaining parts taken from reference TRBV15 and TRBJ2-3, reads DAMVIQNPRYQVTQFGKPVTLSCSQTLNHNVMYWYQQKSSQAPKLLFHYYDKDFNNEADTPDNFQSRRPNTSFCFLDIRSPGLGDTAMYLCATSIATGGTDTQYFGPGTRLTVL.